This T cell receptor (beta chain) derives from a study of vaccination and CD4 T cells after COVID-19. This CDR3 has 15 residues. Germline lookup yields CDR1 SGDLS and CDR2 YYNGEE. Trimming pared 0 bases from V and 2 bases from J, leaving 12 bases between. As to time point: late sampling 161 to 241 days after vaccination in a few convalescent patients. TCRdb passed the PCR reads through MiXCR, listing each CDR3 protein once. The sample carries just over 35,000 distinct CDR3 sequences, 36% recorded once. The sample consisted of CD4+ T cells from blood, taken about 7 months after SARS-CoV-2 vaccination. The TCR originated in a human donor who had recovered from COVID-19. The chain recombines TRBV9 with TRBJ2-7; D not resolved. In nucleotides, the CDR3 is TGTGCCAGCAGCGTAGCCATCGGACCGACCTACGAGCAGTACTTC. This translates into CASSVAIGPTYEQYF.